Presented here are 3 T cell receptor beta chains from one specimen sequenced in a study of cytomegalovirus exposure and HLA in healthy donors. A multiplex PCR was run with 60 Vbeta primers and 13 Jbeta primers. Clones were sequenced by immunoSEQ multiplex PCR, and TCRdb holds only the in-frame ones, with some missing. The sample has 20,000 to 25,000 clones, 75% to 85% seen once. The source material was PBMCs. All receptors come from a male donor in good health and CMV-seronegative.

The chain joins TRBV30 to TRBJ1-2, with 12 positions matching TRBD1. Germline V gene data show CDR1 as GTSNPN and CDR2 as SVGIG (reference sequence). The CDR3 is 13 amino acids. Germline trimming cut 8 bases from V and 9 bases from J; bases unmatched to any gene: 10. CDR3 coding DNA: TGTGCCCACACCGGGACAGGGGGCACGCGCTACACCTTC. Amino acids: CAHTGTGGTRYTF. Variable domain in full (rest from reference TRBV30 and TRBJ1-2): SQTIHQWPATLVQPVGSPLSLECTVEGTSNPNLYWYRQAAGRGLQLLFYSVGIGQISSEVPQNLSASRPQDRQFILSSKKLLLSDSGFYLCAHTGTGGTRYTFGSGTRLTVV.

The J gene is TRBJ2-5, the V gene TRBV4-1, with 8 bases identical to TRBD2. The closer fit of TRBJ2-7 to the DNA end suggests the J call may be wrong. Germline values: CDR1 MGHRA, CDR2 YSYEKL. This CDR3 region has 16 residues. DNA of the CDR3: TGCGCCAGCAGCCAAGATTCGCGGGGGGTCTCCTACGAGCAGTACTTC. Protein sequence: CASSQDSRGVSYEQYF.

This chain joins TRBV7-6 and TRBJ2-1; 9 bases agree with TRBD1. CDR3 length: 15 amino acids. V trimming: 7 bases; J trimming: 6 bases; junction bases outside the gene matches: 10. Germline values: CDR1 SGHVS, CDR2 FNYEAQ. The CDR3 coding sequence is TGTGCCAGCATCGCTACAGGGGGCCGAGTCAATGAGCAGTTCTTC. It yields the protein CASIATGGRVNEQFF.